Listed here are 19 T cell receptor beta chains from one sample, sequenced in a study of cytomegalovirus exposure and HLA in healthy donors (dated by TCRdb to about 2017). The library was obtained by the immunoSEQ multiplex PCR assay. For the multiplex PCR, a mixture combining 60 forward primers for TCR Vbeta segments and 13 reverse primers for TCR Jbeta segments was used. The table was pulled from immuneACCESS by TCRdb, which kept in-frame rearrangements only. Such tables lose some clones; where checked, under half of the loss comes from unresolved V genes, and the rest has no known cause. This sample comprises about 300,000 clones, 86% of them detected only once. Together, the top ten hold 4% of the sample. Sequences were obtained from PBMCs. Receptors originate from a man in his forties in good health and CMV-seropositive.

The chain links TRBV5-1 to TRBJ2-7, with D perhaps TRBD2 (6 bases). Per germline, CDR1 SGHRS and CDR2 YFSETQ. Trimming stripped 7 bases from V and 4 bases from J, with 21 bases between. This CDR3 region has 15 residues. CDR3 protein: CASRPRSGVYYEQYF. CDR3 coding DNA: TGCGCCAGCCGCCCAAGGTCGGGGGTCTATTACGAGCAGTACTTC.

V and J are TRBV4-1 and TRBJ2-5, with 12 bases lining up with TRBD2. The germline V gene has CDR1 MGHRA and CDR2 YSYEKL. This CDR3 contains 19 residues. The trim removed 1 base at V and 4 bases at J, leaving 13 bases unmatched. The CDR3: CASSQGSRTSGVMGETQYF. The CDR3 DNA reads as TGCGCCAGCAGCCAAGGTTCGCGGACTAGCGGGGTGATGGGAGAGACCCAGTACTTC.

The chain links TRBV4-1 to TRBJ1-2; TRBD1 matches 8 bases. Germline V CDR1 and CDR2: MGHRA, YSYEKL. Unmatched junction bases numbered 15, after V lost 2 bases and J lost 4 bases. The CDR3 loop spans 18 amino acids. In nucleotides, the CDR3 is TGCGCCAGCAGCCAACTCCCGGGACAGGACGATTTGGTCTATGGCTACACCTTC. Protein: CASSQLPGQDDLVYGYTF.

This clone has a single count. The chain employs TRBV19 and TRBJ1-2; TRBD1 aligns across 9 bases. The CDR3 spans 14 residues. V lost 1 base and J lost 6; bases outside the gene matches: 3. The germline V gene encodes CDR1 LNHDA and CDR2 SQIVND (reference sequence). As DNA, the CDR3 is TGTGCCAGTAGTATAGGGGACAGGGTGGATGGCTACACCTTC. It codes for CASSIGDRVDGYTF.

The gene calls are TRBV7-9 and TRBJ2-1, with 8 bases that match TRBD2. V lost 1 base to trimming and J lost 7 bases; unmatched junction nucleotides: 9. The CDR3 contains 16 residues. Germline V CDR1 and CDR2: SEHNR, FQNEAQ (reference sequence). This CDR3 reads CASSLVLSGGPNEQFF. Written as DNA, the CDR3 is TGTGCCAGCAGCTTAGTCTTGTCGGGAGGGCCAAATGAGCAGTTCTTC.

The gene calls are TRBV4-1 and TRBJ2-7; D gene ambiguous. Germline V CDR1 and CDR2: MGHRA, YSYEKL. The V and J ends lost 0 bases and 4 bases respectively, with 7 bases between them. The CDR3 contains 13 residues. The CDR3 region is CASSQEWRYEQYF. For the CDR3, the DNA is TGCGCCAGCAGCCAAGAGTGGCGGTACGAGCAGTACTTC.

CDR3 in DNA: TGTGCCAGCAGTTTACACAGGGGGCTGGGGGAGACCCAGTACTTC. Amino acids: CASSLHRGLGETQYF. The V gene is TRBV27, the J gene TRBJ2-5, with 9 nucleotides matching TRBD1. CDR1 MNHEY and CDR2 SMNVEV come from the germline V gene (reference sequence). V dropped 2 bases and J dropped 5; count of bases not matched to a gene: 6. This CDR3 contains 15 residues.

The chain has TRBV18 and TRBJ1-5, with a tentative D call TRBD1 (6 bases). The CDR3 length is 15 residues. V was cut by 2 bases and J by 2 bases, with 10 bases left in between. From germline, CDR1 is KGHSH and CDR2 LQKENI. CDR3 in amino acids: CASSPAGGGNQPQHF. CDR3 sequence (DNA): TGTGCCAGCTCACCAGCGGGGGGCGGCAATCAGCCCCAGCATTTT.

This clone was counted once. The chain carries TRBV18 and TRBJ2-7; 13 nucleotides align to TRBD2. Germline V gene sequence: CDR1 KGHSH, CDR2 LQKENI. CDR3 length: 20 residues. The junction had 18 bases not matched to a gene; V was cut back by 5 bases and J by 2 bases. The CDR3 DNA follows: TGTGCCAGCTCAACCCGGGACAGAGGACTAGCGGGAGAGTCTCCCTACGAGCAGTACTTC. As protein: CASSTRDRGLAGESPYEQYF. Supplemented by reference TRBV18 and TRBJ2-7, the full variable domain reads NAGVMQNPRHLVRRRGQEARLRCSPMKGHSHVYWYRQLPEEGLKFMVYLQKENIIDESGMPKERFSAEFPKEGPSILRIQQVVRGDSAAYFCASSTRDRGLAGESPYEQYFGPGTRLTVT.

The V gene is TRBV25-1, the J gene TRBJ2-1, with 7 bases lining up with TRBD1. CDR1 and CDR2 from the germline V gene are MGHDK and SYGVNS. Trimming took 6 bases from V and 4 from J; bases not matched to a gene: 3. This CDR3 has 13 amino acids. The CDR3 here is CASRQGPYNEQFF. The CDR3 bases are TGTGCCAGCAGACAGGGGCCTTACAATGAGCAGTTCTTC.

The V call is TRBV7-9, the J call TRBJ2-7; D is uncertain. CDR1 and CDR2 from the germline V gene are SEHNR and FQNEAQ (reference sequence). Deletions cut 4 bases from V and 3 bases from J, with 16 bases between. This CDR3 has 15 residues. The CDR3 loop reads CASSYRPISYYEQYF. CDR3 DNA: TGTGCCAGCAGCTACAGACCGATTTCCTACTACGAGCAGTACTTC.

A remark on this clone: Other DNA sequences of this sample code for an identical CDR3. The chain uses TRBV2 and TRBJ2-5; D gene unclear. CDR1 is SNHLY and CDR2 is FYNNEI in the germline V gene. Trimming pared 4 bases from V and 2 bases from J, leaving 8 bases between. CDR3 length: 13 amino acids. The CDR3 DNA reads TGTGCCAGCAGTGGGGCAGCTCAAGAGACCCAGTACTTC. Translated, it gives CASSGAAQETQYF.

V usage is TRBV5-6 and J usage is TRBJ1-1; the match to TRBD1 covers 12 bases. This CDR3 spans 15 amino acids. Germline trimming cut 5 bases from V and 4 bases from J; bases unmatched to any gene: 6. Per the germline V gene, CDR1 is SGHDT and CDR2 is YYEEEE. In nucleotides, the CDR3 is TGTGCCAGCAGTTCCGGGACAGGGGGCATCACTGAAGCTTTCTTT. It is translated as CASSSGTGGITEAFF.

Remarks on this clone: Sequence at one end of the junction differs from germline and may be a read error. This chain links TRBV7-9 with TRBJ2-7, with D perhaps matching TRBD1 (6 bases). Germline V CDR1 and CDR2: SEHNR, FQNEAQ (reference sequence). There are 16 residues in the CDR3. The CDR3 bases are TGTTCCAGCAGCCCCCAGGACGGACAGAGCTCCTACGAGCAGTACTTC. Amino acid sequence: CSSSPQDGQSSYEQYF. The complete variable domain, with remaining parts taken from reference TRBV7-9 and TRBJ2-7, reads DTGVSQNPRHKITKRGQNVTFRCDPISEHNRLYWYRQTLGQGPEFLTYFQNEAQLEKSRLLSDRFSAERPKGSFSTLEIQRTEQGDSAMYLCSSSPQDGQSSYEQYFGPGTRLTVT.

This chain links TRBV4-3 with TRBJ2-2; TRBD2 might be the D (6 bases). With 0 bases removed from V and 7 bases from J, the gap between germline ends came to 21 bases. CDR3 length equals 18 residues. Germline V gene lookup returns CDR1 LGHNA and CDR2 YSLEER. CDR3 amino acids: CASSQDTGTGRDYGELFF. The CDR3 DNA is TGCGCCAGCAGCCAAGATACGGGGACTGGCAGGGATTACGGGGAGCTGTTTTTT.

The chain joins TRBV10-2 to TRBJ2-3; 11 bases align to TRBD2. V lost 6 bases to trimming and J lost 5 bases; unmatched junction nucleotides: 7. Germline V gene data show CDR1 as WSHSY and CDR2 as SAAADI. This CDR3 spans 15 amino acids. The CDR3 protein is CASRKLAGVVDTQYF. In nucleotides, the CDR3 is TGCGCCAGCAGAAAACTAGCGGGAGTAGTAGATACGCAGTATTTT.

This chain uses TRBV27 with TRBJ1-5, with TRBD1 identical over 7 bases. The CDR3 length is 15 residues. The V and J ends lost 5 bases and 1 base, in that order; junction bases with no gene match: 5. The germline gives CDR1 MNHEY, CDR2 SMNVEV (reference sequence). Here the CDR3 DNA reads TGTGCCAGCAGTAGGGGACAGCTCAGCAATCAGCCCCAGCATTTT. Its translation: CASSRGQLSNQPQHF.

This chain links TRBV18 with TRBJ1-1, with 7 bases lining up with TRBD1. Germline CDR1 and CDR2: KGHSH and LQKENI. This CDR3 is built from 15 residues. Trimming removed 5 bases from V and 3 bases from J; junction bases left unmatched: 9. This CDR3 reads CASSLGQTGHTEAFF. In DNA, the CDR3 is TGTGCCAGCTCATTGGGACAGACAGGGCACACTGAAGCTTTCTTT.

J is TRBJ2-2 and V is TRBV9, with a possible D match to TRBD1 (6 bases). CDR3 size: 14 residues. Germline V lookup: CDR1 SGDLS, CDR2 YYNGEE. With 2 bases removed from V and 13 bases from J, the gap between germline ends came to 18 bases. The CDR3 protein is CASSVEADRRPLFF. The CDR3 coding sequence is TGTGCCAGCAGCGTGGAAGCCGACAGGCGTCCGCTGTTTTTT.